A selection of T cell receptor beta chains follows, all from one sample in a study of cytomegalovirus exposure and HLA in healthy donors. Sequencing used immunoSEQ multiplex PCR; TCRdb keeps in-frame clones, though not all of them. The table has more than 85,000 clones, approximately 79% seen once. Sequenced material: PBMCs. These TCRs come from a man aged 30-40 years in good health and CMV-seropositive. The CDR3 runs from the conserved cysteine through the conserved F or W. Fields, in order: J gene, clone size, V gene, D gene, CDR3 DNA, CDR3 protein. D genes are given only for firm matches. Not every row has a clone size; where given, it reads once, few, many or a size class.

j_call: TRBJ2-7; clone_size: .; v_call: TRBV6-1; d_call: TRBD1; cdr3_nt: TGTGCCAGCAGTGAGACTCATGGACAGGGTTCCTACGAGCAGTACTTC; cdr3_aa: CASSETHGQGSYEQYF
j_call: TRBJ2-3; clone_size: .; v_call: TRBV27; d_call: .; cdr3_nt: TGTGCCAGCAGTTTATGGCGGAGGTATAGAACAGATACGCAGTATTTT; cdr3_aa: CASSLWRRYRTDTQYF
j_call: TRBJ2-7; clone_size: .; v_call: TRBV7-2; d_call: .; cdr3_nt: TGTGCCAGCACGCGGGACAGACAAACCTACGAGCAGTACTTC; cdr3_aa: CASTRDRQTYEQYF
j_call: TRBJ1-1; clone_size: few; v_call: TRBV11-3; d_call: TRBD1; cdr3_nt: TGTGCCAGCAGCCAGGGGGGCGGTGCAGGGAACGCTGAAGCTTTCTTT; cdr3_aa: CASSQGGGAGNAEAFF
j_call: TRBJ1-6; clone_size: .; v_call: TRBV11-3; d_call: TRBD1; cdr3_nt: TGTGCCAGCAGCAGAGACAGGGCGGGGAATTCACCCCTCCACTTT; cdr3_aa: CASSRDRAGNSPLHF
j_call: TRBJ2-3; clone_size: .; v_call: TRBV6-6; d_call: .; cdr3_nt: TGTGCCAGCAGTGTCCGACAGGTCCCAGATACGCAGTATTTT; cdr3_aa: CASSVRQVPDTQYF
j_call: TRBJ2-5; clone_size: .; v_call: TRBV2; d_call: TRBD1; cdr3_nt: TGTGCCAGCAGTGAACTGCAGGGGGCGTATGAGCAGTACTTC; cdr3_aa: CASSELQGAYEQYF
j_call: TRBJ2-7; clone_size: few; v_call: TRBV7-9; d_call: TRBD1; cdr3_nt: TGTGCCAGCAGCATAGCCGGGACAGGGGTCGGGGAGCAGTACTTC; cdr3_aa: CASSIAGTGVGEQYF
j_call: TRBJ2-1; clone_size: .; v_call: TRBV5-1; d_call: .; cdr3_nt: TGCGCCAGCAGCTTGGCAGGGTTCCTCGGGTTCGAGCAGTTCTTC; cdr3_aa: CASSLAGFLGFEQFF
j_call: TRBJ1-6; clone_size: .; v_call: TRBV6-1; d_call: .; cdr3_nt: TGTGCCAGCAGGCCAAGACATGACGATTCACCCCTCCACTTT; cdr3_aa: CASRPRHDDSPLHF
j_call: TRBJ2-5; clone_size: once; v_call: TRBV5-1; d_call: TRBD1; cdr3_nt: TGCGCCAGCAGCCGCAGACAGGGGGCTGAGACCCAGTACTTC; cdr3_aa: CASSRRQGAETQYF
j_call: TRBJ1-1; clone_size: .; v_call: TRBV6-5; d_call: TRBD1; cdr3_nt: TGTGCCAGCAGTTCCCCGGGACAGGGGAGGACTGAAGCTTTCTTT; cdr3_aa: CASSSPGQGRTEAFF
j_call: TRBJ2-7; clone_size: .; v_call: TRBV7-2; d_call: TRBD1; cdr3_nt: TGTGCCAGCAGCAGGGGACAGGGTAGTTTGTACGAGCAGTACTTC; cdr3_aa: CASSRGQGSLYEQYF
j_call: TRBJ2-7; clone_size: .; v_call: TRBV27; d_call: .; cdr3_nt: TGTGCCAGCAGTTTAGGAGGTCAAGGGTACGAGCAGTACTTC; cdr3_aa: CASSLGGQGYEQYF
j_call: TRBJ2-3; clone_size: .; v_call: TRBV7-6; d_call: .; cdr3_nt: TGTGCCAGCAGCCATAGGCAGGGGGGCCTGACAGATACGCAGTATTTT; cdr3_aa: CASSHRQGGLTDTQYF
j_call: TRBJ2-4; clone_size: .; v_call: TRBV21-1; d_call: .; cdr3_nt: TGTGCCAGCAGCATTCCTCGGACAGGGATTAATAGGGCGAACATTCAGTACTTC; cdr3_aa: CASSIPRTGINRANIQYF
j_call: TRBJ2-7; clone_size: .; v_call: TRBV13; d_call: TRBD1; cdr3_nt: TGTGCCAGCAGCCAAGGACAGGGGGGCTCGGGTGAGCAGTACTTC; cdr3_aa: CASSQGQGGSGEQYF
j_call: TRBJ1-4; clone_size: .; v_call: TRBV28; d_call: TRBD1; cdr3_nt: TGTGCCAGCAGTCTCCGACAGGGAGATGAAAAACTGTTTTTT; cdr3_aa: CASSLRQGDEKLFF
j_call: TRBJ2-5; clone_size: .; v_call: TRBV30; d_call: TRBD1; cdr3_nt: TGTGCCTGTGCGGGGACAGGGGTCTGGGAGACCCAGTACTTC; cdr3_aa: CACAGTGVWETQYF
j_call: TRBJ1-1; clone_size: .; v_call: TRBV30; d_call: .; cdr3_nt: TGTGCCTGGGGACGGGGAACGGCTGAAGCTTTCTTT; cdr3_aa: CAWGRGTAEAFF
j_call: TRBJ1-2; clone_size: .; v_call: TRBV18; d_call: TRBD1; cdr3_nt: TGTGCCAGCTCCTTAACGGACAGGGGAGCCTATGGCTACACCTTC; cdr3_aa: CASSLTDRGAYGYTF
j_call: TRBJ2-1; clone_size: .; v_call: TRBV5-6; d_call: .; cdr3_nt: TGTGCCAGCAGCTTGGGAAGCGGCAATGAGCAGTTCTTC; cdr3_aa: CASSLGSGNEQFF
j_call: TRBJ2-3; clone_size: .; v_call: TRBV28; d_call: .; cdr3_nt: TGTGCCAGCAGCGAAACAGGCACAGATACGCAGTATTTT; cdr3_aa: CASSETGTDTQYF
j_call: TRBJ2-3; clone_size: .; v_call: TRBV9; d_call: TRBD2; cdr3_nt: TGTGCCAGCAGCGTAGGAATAGCGGGGTACACAGATACGCAGTATTTT; cdr3_aa: CASSVGIAGYTDTQYF
j_call: TRBJ1-1; clone_size: .; v_call: TRBV13; d_call: .; cdr3_nt: TGTGCCAGCAGCCCTCGGGACTCGCCGCTCCCCACTGAAGCTTTCTTT; cdr3_aa: CASSPRDSPLPTEAFF
j_call: TRBJ2-3; clone_size: once; v_call: TRBV27; d_call: .; cdr3_nt: TGTGCCAGCAGTTTGTCAGGACTACTCACAGATACGCAGTATTTT; cdr3_aa: CASSLSGLLTDTQYF
j_call: TRBJ1-3; clone_size: .; v_call: TRBV6-5; d_call: TRBD1; cdr3_nt: TGTGCCAGCAGTTCGACCCATAAGACAGGGAGGAACACCATATATTTT; cdr3_aa: CASSSTHKTGRNTIYF
j_call: TRBJ2-2; clone_size: .; v_call: TRBV5-4; d_call: .; cdr3_nt: TGTGCCAGCAGCTTGTTAGGGGTCACCACCGGGGAGCTGTTTTTT; cdr3_aa: CASSLLGVTTGELFF
j_call: TRBJ2-3; clone_size: .; v_call: TRBV4-1; d_call: TRBD2; cdr3_nt: TGCGCCAGCAGCCAAGATGGTGCTAGCGGGGGGTCTGATACGCAGTATTTT; cdr3_aa: CASSQDGASGGSDTQYF
j_call: TRBJ2-1; clone_size: .; v_call: TRBV7-9; d_call: TRBD1; cdr3_nt: TGTGCCAGCAGCCCATGGACAGGTCTCAATGAGCAGTTCTTC; cdr3_aa: CASSPWTGLNEQFF
j_call: TRBJ2-1; clone_size: .; v_call: TRBV29-1; d_call: TRBD2; cdr3_nt: TGCAGCGTAGAGACCGGGACTAGCGGGGGGTTAGGGCAGTTCTTC; cdr3_aa: CSVETGTSGGLGQFF
j_call: TRBJ1-2; clone_size: few; v_call: TRBV2; d_call: .; cdr3_nt: TGTGCCAGCAGGACGGAGACCTATGGCTACACCTTC; cdr3_aa: CASRTETYGYTF
j_call: TRBJ1-1; clone_size: .; v_call: TRBV19; d_call: .; cdr3_nt: TGTGCCAGCAGTCAAACAGGGAACACTGAAGCTTTCTTT; cdr3_aa: CASSQTGNTEAFF
j_call: TRBJ2-1; clone_size: .; v_call: TRBV19; d_call: .; cdr3_nt: TGTGCCAGTAGTCCCCGCCGTGCGGGGAGCTCCTACAATGAGCAGTTCTTC; cdr3_aa: CASSPRRAGSSYNEQFF
j_call: TRBJ2-3; clone_size: .; v_call: TRBV9; d_call: TRBD2; cdr3_nt: TGTGCCAGCAGCATGCCAACTAGCGGGGGGGATTCAGATACGCAGTATTTT; cdr3_aa: CASSMPTSGGDSDTQYF
j_call: TRBJ1-5; clone_size: .; v_call: TRBV6-5; d_call: .; cdr3_nt: TGTGCCAGCAGTTACTCGGGAAGGGGGAGCAATCAGCCCCAGCATTTT; cdr3_aa: CASSYSGRGSNQPQHF
j_call: TRBJ2-4; clone_size: .; v_call: TRBV7-8; d_call: TRBD2; cdr3_nt: TGTGCCAGCAGCATAAGACCGGGACTAGCGGGGGGTCTTTTAGCCAAAAACATTCAGTACTTC; cdr3_aa: CASSIRPGLAGGLLAKNIQYF
j_call: TRBJ2-1; clone_size: .; v_call: TRBV5-1; d_call: TRBD1; cdr3_nt: TGCGCCAGCAGCTCGACAGGGGGCCCCCTCTTTATCAATGAGCAGTTCTTC; cdr3_aa: CASSSTGGPLFINEQFF
j_call: TRBJ1-4; clone_size: once; v_call: TRBV7-9; d_call: .; cdr3_nt: TGTGCCAGCAGCCTTGGTCGGGGGGGGACTAATGAAAAACTGTTTTTT; cdr3_aa: CASSLGRGGTNEKLFF
j_call: TRBJ1-2; clone_size: .; v_call: TRBV11-2; d_call: .; cdr3_nt: TGTGCCAGCACCCCCCGGGGGGGTGGCTACACCTTC; cdr3_aa: CASTPRGGGYTF
j_call: TRBJ2-3; clone_size: .; v_call: TRBV14; d_call: TRBD2; cdr3_nt: TGTGCCAGCAGCCAAGGTCGGCTAGCGGGAGAAGATACGCAGTATTTT; cdr3_aa: CASSQGRLAGEDTQYF
j_call: TRBJ1-5; clone_size: few; v_call: TRBV30; d_call: .; cdr3_nt: TGTGCCCCCAACGGGGATAGCAATCAGCCCCAGCATTTT; cdr3_aa: CAPNGDSNQPQHF
j_call: TRBJ2-7; clone_size: .; v_call: TRBV2; d_call: TRBD1; cdr3_nt: TGTGCCAGCAAGTTTTGGGACAGGGTAGGCGAGCAGTACTTC; cdr3_aa: CASKFWDRVGEQYF
j_call: TRBJ1-5; clone_size: once; v_call: TRBV30; d_call: .; cdr3_nt: TGTGCCTGGACGGGGGGAAATAGCAATCAGCCCCAGCATTTT; cdr3_aa: CAWTGGNSNQPQHF
j_call: TRBJ1-1; clone_size: .; v_call: TRBV6-1; d_call: TRBD1; cdr3_nt: TGTGCCAGCAGGGGACAGTCGGGGACTGAAGCTTTCTTT; cdr3_aa: CASRGQSGTEAFF
j_call: TRBJ2-5; clone_size: few; v_call: TRBV4-1; d_call: .; cdr3_nt: TGCGCCAGCAGCCAAGAGTACAGGGAAGAGACCCAGTACTTC; cdr3_aa: CASSQEYREETQYF
j_call: TRBJ2-2; clone_size: .; v_call: TRBV7-8; d_call: TRBD2; cdr3_nt: TGTGCCAGCAGCTTAGTTCGACTAGCGGGGGGTATCGGGGAGCTGTTTTTT; cdr3_aa: CASSLVRLAGGIGELFF
j_call: TRBJ1-2; clone_size: .; v_call: TRBV25-1; d_call: TRBD1; cdr3_nt: TGTGCCAGCAGTGAATATGGTCGGGCAGGGGGCGTATATGGCTACACCTTC; cdr3_aa: CASSEYGRAGGVYGYTF